The entry below gives a single TCR beta chain sequence along with its context. The antigen is unknown. This specimen belongs to a study of cytomegalovirus exposure and HLA in healthy donors. Overall study findings and caveats: A few CMV-associated chains proved CMV antigen-specific in vitro.

Assay used: immunoSEQ multiplex PCR; TCRdb lists only in-frame clones, some missing. The table lists roughly 76,000 clones, approximately 93% of them singletons. Germline CDR1 is MNHEY and CDR2 is SVGAGI. This CDR3 spans 12 amino acids. Trimming left V 10 bases short and J 5 bases short, with 14 bases between. The sequencing sample was made of PBMCs. This receptor was obtained from a man between 18 and 35 years old in good health and CMV-seropositive. The V call is TRBV6-5, the J call TRBJ2-5; the D is unclear. The CDR3 is CATQTTAETQYF. The CDR3 DNA reads TGTGCCACCCAAACTACCGCGGAGACCCAGTACTTC.